The 23 T cell receptor beta chains listed next were all sequenced from one sample in a study of blood T cell repertoires in COVID-19. TCRdb's table, derived via immunoSEQ multiplex PCR, lists solely in-frame clones and lacks some. The sample holds around 200,000 clones, 86% seen once. Sequencing was done on a sample of peripheral blood. These receptors originate from a man between 65 and 85 years old with acute or convalescent COVID-19.

This sequence joins TRBV5-8 and TRBJ1-4; the D is unclear. The CDR3 is 12 residues long. Trimming pared 4 bases from V and 8 bases from J, leaving 9 bases between. Germline V gene data show CDR1 as SGHTS and CDR2 as YDEGEE. The DNA of the CDR3 is TGTGCCAGCAGCCTGTGGGCCGAAAAACTGTTTTTT. It is translated as CASSLWAEKLFF.

The chain is built from TRBV2 and TRBJ1-1; D possibly corresponds to TRBD1 (6 bases). V gave up 3 bases and J gave up 5 bases, with 10 bases separating them. Germline V gives CDR1 SNHLY, CDR2 FYNNEI. This CDR3 spans 13 amino acids. Here the CDR3 reads CASSEQGRTEAFF. As DNA, the CDR3 is TGTGCCAGCAGTGAGCAGGGGAGAACTGAAGCTTTCTTT.

The rearrangement joins TRBV25-1 to TRBJ1-2; 9 bases map to TRBD1. Trimming cost V 4 bases and J 1 base; bases outside gene matches: 13. Per germline, CDR1 MGHDK and CDR2 SYGVNS. The CDR3 spans 18 residues. In DNA, the CDR3 is TGTGCCAGCAGTGCCGGGATTCTGGGACAGGGCTTTAACTATGGCTACACCTTC. Translating it yields CASSAGILGQGFNYGYTF.

The V and J genes are TRBV19 and TRBJ2-3, with 9 bases that match TRBD2. The CDR3 totals 14 residues. The ends lost 6 bases at V and 4 bases at J; junction bases unmatched: 5. Germline CDR1 LNHDA, CDR2 SQIVND (reference sequence). The CDR3 loop reads CASRREGLADTQYF. Written as DNA, the CDR3 is TGTGCCAGTAGGCGGGAGGGCCTGGCAGATACGCAGTATTTT.

This chain links TRBV9 with TRBJ2-3, with D possibly matching TRBD1 (6 bases). Trimming pared 0 bases from V and 1 base from J, leaving 9 bases between. CDR1 is SGDLS and CDR2 is YYNGEE in the germline V gene. This CDR3 has 15 amino acids. In nucleotides, the CDR3 is TGTGCCAGCAGCGTAGGGGGACACCGCACAGATACGCAGTATTTT. Amino acid sequence: CASSVGGHRTDTQYF.

This clone has just a few counts. The chain joins TRBV12-3 or TRBV12-4 to TRBJ1-1; the D gene is possibly TRBD1 (5 bases). Trimming shortened V by 7 bases and J by 5 bases, and 14 bases separated the two germline ends. The CDR3 length is 13 residues. The CDR3 region is CASTNSGGTEAFF. CDR3 DNA: TGTGCCAGCACCAATAGCGGGGGGACTGAAGCTTTCTTT.

The chain has TRBV12-5 and TRBJ1-1; 7 nucleotides align to TRBD1. Germline assignment: CDR1 LGHNT and CDR2 FRNRAP. The CDR3 is 15 residues long. With V trimmed by 6 bases and J by 1 base, 8 bases remained unmatched. The DNA of the CDR3 is TGTGCTAGTGGATCCGGGCGACAGGGGAACACTGAAGCTTTCTTT. Translated, it gives CASGSGRQGNTEAFF.

The chain combines TRBV4-3 with TRBJ2-7; a weak D match, TRBD1 (6 bases). CDR3 length: 15 residues. Trimming removed 4 bases from V and 4 bases from J, with 17 bases in between. Germline assignment: CDR1 LGHNA and CDR2 YSLEER. CDR3 bases: TGCGCCAGCAGCCTTGAATCCGGGACACCTTACGAGCAGTACTTC. The encoded protein is CASSLESGTPYEQYF.

CDR3 sequence (DNA): TGCAGCGTTGAGAGGGTGGGAGGATCCAAACTGTTTTTT. It is translated as CSVERVGGSKLFF. The chain employs TRBV29-1 and TRBJ1-4, with D unclear. V was clipped by 3 bases and J by 11 bases, with 16 bases between them. The germline V gene has CDR1 SQVTM and CDR2 ANQGSEA. The CDR3 has 13 residues.

The chain is built from TRBV18 and TRBJ2-1, with D possibly matching TRBD1 (6 bases). V gave up 3 bases and J gave up 7 bases, with 16 bases separating them. This CDR3 contains 15 residues. Germline V lookup: CDR1 KGHSH, CDR2 LQKENI. The CDR3 region is CASSPLGDILNEQFF. CDR3 coding DNA: TGTGCCAGCTCACCCCTAGGGGACATTCTGAATGAGCAGTTCTTC. The whole variable domain, remainder taken from reference TRBV18 and TRBJ2-1, is NAGVMQNPRHLVRRRGQEARLRCSPMKGHSHVYWYRQLPEEGLKFMVYLQKENIIDESGMPKERFSAEFPKEGPSILRIQQVVRGDSAAYFCASSPLGDILNEQFFGPGTRLTVL.

The rearrangement joins TRBV4-2 to TRBJ1-1; TRBD1 aligns across 7 bases. Germline CDR1 reads LGHNA; CDR2 reads YNFKEQ. V lost 4 bases to trimming and J lost 1 base; unmatched junction nucleotides: 9. The CDR3 is 16 residues long. The CDR3 loop is CASSLVEGATNTEAFF. The CDR3 DNA reads as TGTGCCAGCAGCCTAGTCGAGGGGGCGACGAACACTGAAGCTTTCTTT.

The V gene is TRBV27, the J gene TRBJ1-1; possible D gene TRBD1, 5 bases. V shed 5 bases and J shed 11 bases, with 15 bases lying between them. Germline loops: CDR1 MNHEY, CDR2 SMNVEV (reference sequence). The CDR3 is 12 residues long. The CDR3 is CASSLQGQVAFF. The CDR3 coding sequence is TGTGCCAGCAGTCTTCAGGGCCAAGTGGCTTTCTTT.

V and J are TRBV10-1 and TRBJ2-1; 10 bases align to TRBD2. CDR3 length: 13 residues. V trimming: 8 bases; J trimming: 7 bases; junction bases outside the gene matches: 5. The germline gives CDR1 WNHNN, CDR2 SYGVQD (reference sequence). The CDR3 DNA reads as TGCGCCAGCGAGGCTAGCGGGAGAAATGAGCAGTTCTTC. This codes for CASEASGRNEQFF.

The V and J genes are TRBV6-1 and TRBJ2-4, with TRBD1 matching over 11 bases. CDR1 is MNHNS, CDR2 SASEGT, per germline. This CDR3 region has 16 residues. J gave up 7 bases and V 2 bases, and 7 bases lay outside the gene matches. CDR3 loop: CASSETGQGARNIQYF. The CDR3 DNA reads TGTGCCAGCAGTGAAACAGGACAGGGGGCAAGGAACATTCAGTACTTC.

The genes are TRBV7-3 and TRBJ2-1; D unclear. V lost 5 bases to trimming and J lost 2 bases, with 13 bases between them. The CDR3 is 15 residues long. Germline lookup yields CDR1 SGHTA and CDR2 FQGTGA. This CDR3 is CASSLGIPTYNEQFF. CDR3 bases: TGTGCCAGCAGCCTCGGTATCCCTACCTACAATGAGCAGTTCTTC.

This chain links TRBV5-1 with TRBJ2-5, with TRBD1 matching 8 bases. CDR1 and CDR2 from the germline V gene are SGHRS and YFSETQ. CDR3 length equals 17 residues. V shed 4 bases, J shed 1 base, and the junction held 12 bases outside the gene matches. The CDR3 nucleotides read TGCGCCAGCAGCCAAAATCAGGGGGCGAGCCTCCAAGAGACCCAGTACTTC. This sequence encodes CASSQNQGASLQETQYF.

Only one count was recorded for this clone. This chain connects TRBV15 to TRBJ2-7; 8 bases are shared with TRBD2. Germline trimming cut 6 bases from V and 2 bases from J; bases unmatched to any gene: 9. Germline assignment: CDR1 LNHNV and CDR2 YYDKDF (reference sequence). The CDR3 is 15 residues long. CDR3 bases: TGTGCCACCAGTCCCCGTACGGGAGGGCCCTACGAGCAGTACTTC. This encodes CATSPRTGGPYEQYF.

The chain is built from TRBV5-4 and TRBJ1-2; tentative D call: TRBD1 (5 bases). The CDR3 loop spans 15 amino acids. Germline CDR1 reads SGHNT; CDR2 reads YYREEE (reference sequence). V was shortened by 4 bases and J by 8 bases, with 21 bases between the two germline ends. CDR3 bases: TGTGCCAGCAGCGACGCGGGGGTGGTAGTATACGGCTACACCTTC. Amino acids: CASSDAGVVVYGYTF.

The V call is TRBV7-9, the J call TRBJ1-4; D call uncertain. Trimming stripped 4 bases from V and 3 bases from J, with 9 bases between. Germline CDR1 SEHNR, CDR2 FQNEAQ (reference sequence). The CDR3 runs 14 residues. The CDR3 loop is CASSSAGANEKLFF. CDR3 DNA sequence: TGTGCCAGCAGCTCCGCCGGGGCTAATGAAAAACTGTTTTTT.

The chain uses TRBV29-1 and TRBJ1-2; TRBD1 aligns across 11 bases. This CDR3 is built from 13 residues. Per germline, CDR1 SQVTM and CDR2 ANQGSEA. V was clipped by 3 bases and J by 7 bases; unmatched bases: 4. CDR3 coding DNA: TGCAGCGTTGAGGACAGGGGGCAAAGTGGCTACACCTTC. Protein: CSVEDRGQSGYTF.

This clone was seen a single time. V and J are TRBV28 and TRBJ2-1; tentative D call: TRBD2 (6 bases). The CDR3 contains 11 residues. From germline, CDR1 is MDHEN and CDR2 SYDVKM. V lost 6 bases to trimming and J lost 15 bases, with 15 bases between them. The chain's CDR3 is CASRETSLTFF. CDR3 DNA: TGTGCCAGCAGGGAGACTAGTTTAACGTTCTTC.

This chain links TRBV10-3 with TRBJ1-1; D call uncertain. V dropped 2 bases and J dropped 4 bases, with 8 bases sitting between them. CDR1 and CDR2 from the germline V gene are ENHRY and SYGVKD. The CDR3 length is 13 residues. The CDR3 region has the DNA TGTGCCATCAGTGAGGTAGAGGCCACTGAAGCTTTCTTT. Translating it yields CAISEVEATEAFF.

The chain uses TRBV30 and TRBJ2-5, with D possibly matching TRBD1 (5 bases). This CDR3 is built from 13 residues. Germline assignment: CDR1 GTSNPN and CDR2 SVGIG (reference sequence). V lost 5 bases and J 5 bases, leaving 15 bases between the germline ends. The CDR3 protein is CAWCEWGRETQYF. CDR3 sequence (DNA): TGTGCCTGGTGTGAATGGGGCAGGGAGACCCAGTACTTC.